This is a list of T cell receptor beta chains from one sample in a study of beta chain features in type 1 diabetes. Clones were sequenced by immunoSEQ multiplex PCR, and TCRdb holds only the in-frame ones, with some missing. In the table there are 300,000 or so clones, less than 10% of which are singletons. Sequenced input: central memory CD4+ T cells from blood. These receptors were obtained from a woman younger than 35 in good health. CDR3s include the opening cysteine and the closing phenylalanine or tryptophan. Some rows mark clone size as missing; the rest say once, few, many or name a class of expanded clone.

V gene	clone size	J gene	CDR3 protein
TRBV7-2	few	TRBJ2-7	CASSPSQDRVGKYF
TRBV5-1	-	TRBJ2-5	CASSFTVPRETQYF
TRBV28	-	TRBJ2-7	CASRDTGQTYEQYF
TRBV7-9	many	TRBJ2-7	CASSLTRLAGEQYF
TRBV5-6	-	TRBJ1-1	CASRLTVNTEAFF
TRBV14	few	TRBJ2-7	CASSQSGGGGSYEQYF
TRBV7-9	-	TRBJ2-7	CASSLLGRTYEQYF
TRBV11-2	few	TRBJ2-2	CASSLVLEATGELFF
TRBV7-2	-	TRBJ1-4	CASSHVQATNEKLFF
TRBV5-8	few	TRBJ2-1	CASSRTSGSPYNEQFF
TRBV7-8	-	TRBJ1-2	CASSLHRDNYGYTF
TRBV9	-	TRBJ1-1	CASSVRMNTEAFF
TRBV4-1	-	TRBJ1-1	CASSQELVGWAFF
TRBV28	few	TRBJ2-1	CASSLIGGNEQFF
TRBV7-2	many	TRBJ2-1	CASSLEGVFEQFF
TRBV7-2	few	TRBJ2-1	CASSLAVELVEQFF
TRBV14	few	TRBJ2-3	CASSPYKTSGSPADTQYF
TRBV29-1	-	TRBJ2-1	CSVGADQYNEQFF
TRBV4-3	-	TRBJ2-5	CASSQGLAGVGETQYF
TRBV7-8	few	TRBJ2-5	CASSLSAGVETQYF
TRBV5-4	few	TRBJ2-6	CASSLSRDPGANVLTF
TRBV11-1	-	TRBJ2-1	CASSLWQDNEQFF
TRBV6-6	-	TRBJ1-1	CASSPSGHTEAFF
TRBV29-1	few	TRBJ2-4	CSVDIGGPGVKNIQYF
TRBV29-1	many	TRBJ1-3	CSVGEVGSGNTIYF
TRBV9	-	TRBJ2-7	CASSVGGDSYEQYF
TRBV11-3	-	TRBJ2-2	CASSLREGNGELFF
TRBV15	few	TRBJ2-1	CATRGTSLKNEQFF
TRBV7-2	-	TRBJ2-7	CASSPRREGGYEQYF
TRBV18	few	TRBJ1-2	CASSLNSGDGYTF
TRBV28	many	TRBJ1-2	CASSSRDTQRSYGYTF
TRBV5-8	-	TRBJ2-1	CASSLHLAGGFNEQFF
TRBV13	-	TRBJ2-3	CASSLFSRRTDTQYF
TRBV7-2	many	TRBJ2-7	CASSPTRTYEQYF
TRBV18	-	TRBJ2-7	CASSPLTGVEEQYF
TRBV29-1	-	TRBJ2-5	CSGMPGAQETQYF
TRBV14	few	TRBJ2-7	CASSPTGYEQYF
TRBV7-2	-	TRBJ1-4	CASSLVAPGRGEEKLFF
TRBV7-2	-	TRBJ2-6	CASSLIAASSGANVLTF
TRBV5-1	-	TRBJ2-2	CASSLGQATGELFF
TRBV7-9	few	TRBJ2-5	CASSLYAGETQYF
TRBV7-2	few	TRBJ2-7	CASSLAANEQYF
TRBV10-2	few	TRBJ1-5	CASSEDRTGILNQPQHF
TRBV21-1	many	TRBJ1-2	CASSNYGNGYTF
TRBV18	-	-	CASSPTSGSHEQYF
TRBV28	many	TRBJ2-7	CADSLVTSSSYEQYF
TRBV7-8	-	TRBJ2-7	CASSLVSGTGYEQYF
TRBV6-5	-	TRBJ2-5	CASTTYAGDQYF
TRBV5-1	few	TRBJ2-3	CASGLTRSGNTDTQYF